This record looks at one TCR beta chain sequence and its context. In the source study's methods: Nucleated cell number was recorded as an estimate derived from reference gene primer amplification. Clones were sequenced by immunoSEQ multiplex PCR, and TCRdb holds only the in-frame ones, with some missing. That table supplies the V and J calls and clone size; D and trimming were determined from the DNA. The sample consists of about 250,000 clones, 89% of them appearing once. The CDR3 is 20 amino acids. This specimen comes from a study of blood T cell repertoires in COVID-19. Turning to the study itself: COVID-19 samples, acute and convalescent, were from the United States, Italy and Spain.

Participant ages covered about 18 to 89 years across around 25 US areas. The clonotype originates from a woman in her thirties with acute COVID-19. The genes are TRBV1 and TRBJ2-1; the table names TRBD2, a call not compared with the DNA. TRBV1 is a listed pseudogene. Sample: PBMCs or T cells enriched from blood (not recorded which). The CDR3 is CTSSQEATSGGRELYNEQFF. The CDR3 DNA reads as TGCACCAGCAGCCAAGAAGCCACTAGCGGGGGGCGGGAGCTTTACAATGAGCAGTTCTTC.